This TCR beta chain was captured in a study of Ad26.COV2.S vaccination and SARS-CoV-2 variants. Sequenced by immunoSEQ multiplex PCR; TCRdb stores in-frame clones only, minus some. The repertoire holds 350,000 to 500,000 clones, less than 95% seen once, with roughly 3.9% in the top ten. Treatment here: approximately 18 received Ad26.COV2.S at low or high dose, single or two shots; several received placebo; per-sample allocation not given. Following the first vaccine or placebo injection, samples were taken on day 63. The vaccine delivered Wuhan-strain SARS-CoV-2 spike through an Ad26 vector. The clonotype originates from a person between 18 and 65 years old who received the Ad26.COV2.S COVID-19 vaccine or a placebo. Material: peripheral blood, obtained in a trial of Ad26.COV2.S vaccine versus placebo.

Written as DNA, the CDR3 is TGTGCCAGCACTTTGTCGACAGGGGTTCGGGCCGGGGAGCTGTTTTTT. It is translated as CASTLSTGVRAGELFF. This rearrangement joins TRBV11-2 to TRBJ2-2; TRBD1 agrees at 8 bases. After removal of 7 bases from V and 6 bases from J, the junction contained 13 bases not matched to a gene. Germline V lookup: CDR1 SGHAT, CDR2 FQNNGV. CDR3 size: 16 residues.